The clone carrying this T cell receptor beta chain was counted once. Its antigen is undetermined. This specimen comes from a study of cytomegalovirus exposure and HLA in healthy donors. On the study more broadly: Unique TCRs from HLA-typed donors, approximately 80 million of them, were held in an early data release.

Researchers ran the PCR with 60 Vbeta and 13 Jbeta primers. This table comes from immunoSEQ multiplex PCR, and its TCRdb copy is limited to in-frame clones, with some not included. The sample comprises approximately 220,000 clones, 65% to 75% of which are singletons, and roughly 1.9% rests with the top ten. Study-level points and caveats: TCR beta chains numbering roughly 150 were designated cytomegalovirus-associated. Compared with the roughly 730-donor mean, an Asian-associated ancestry cluster reportedly had fewer N-insertions, according to a later analysis.

Sequenced material: PBMCs. The TCR originated in a woman younger than 45 in good health and CMV-seronegative.

CDR3 amino acids: CASSKSMNTEAFF. The CDR3 DNA reads TGTGCCAGCAGTAAAAGCATGAACACTGAAGCTTTCTTT. This chain connects TRBV6-5 to TRBJ1-1; D not resolved. The germline V gene has CDR1 MNHEY and CDR2 SVGAGI. Trimming left V 5 bases short and J 0 bases short, with 7 bases between. The CDR3 covers 13 residues.